The rows below give T cell receptor beta chains drawn from one sample of a study of sequential checkpoint blockade in melanoma. This table comes from immunoSEQ multiplex PCR, and its TCRdb copy is limited to in-frame clones, with some not included. Of about 7,200 clones in the sample, roughly 22% were seen once. The source material was tumor tissue (inferred from file names), sampled from a patient given nivolumab and ipilimumab in sequence. The receptors were gathered from a human donor with melanoma. Both conserved end residues are part of each CDR3. The D gene is left open where the match is weak. For some rows the clone size is stated as once, few or many, or as a class when expanded; others skip it.

abundance,j_gene,len,d_gene,v_gene,CDR3nt,CDR3aa
many,TRBJ2-7,13,.,TRBV7-2,TGTGCCAGCAGCCGCGTGGACGGGGGCGAGCAGTACTTC,CASSRVDGGEQYF
few,TRBJ2-1,14,.,TRBV18,TGTGCCAGCTCCCCCCCGGGGGACGGGAATGAGCAGTTCTTC,CASSPPGDGNEQFF
few,TRBJ2-7,13,.,TRBV28,TGTGCCAGCACCCTGGGGCAAAACTACGAGCAGTACTTC,CASTLGQNYEQYF
.,TRBJ1-5,14,.,TRBV30,TGTGCCTGGAGTATACGGGGGGTGAATCAGCCCCAGCATTTT,CAWSIRGVNQPQHF
few,TRBJ2-5,15,.,TRBV7-5,TGTGCCAGCAGCAATACTCTTGCGGGGGGGGAGACCCGGTACTTC,CASSNTLAGGETRYF
few,TRBJ1-4,13,.,TRBV23-1,TGCGCCAGCAGCGAGGGACAAAATGAAAAACTGTTTTTT,CASSEGQNEKLFF
.,TRBJ2-7,14,.,TRBV14,TGTGCCAGCAGCCAAGAGAAACGGGGGTCCGAGCAGTACTTC,CASSQEKRGSEQYF
many,TRBJ2-3,15,TRBD2,TRBV6-8,TGTGCCAGCAGGCTAGCGGGGGGTAGCACAGATACGCAGTATTTT,CASRLAGGSTDTQYF
medium-sized,TRBJ2-7,17,.,TRBV12-2,TGTGCAAGTCGCTCCATAACAAGGGGGGACGGGACCTACGAGCAGTACTTC,CASRSITRGDGTYEQYF
.,TRBJ2-7,15,TRBD1,TRBV11-3,TGTGCCAGCAGCTTGGGGGACAGGGAGGCCTACGAGCAGTACTTC,CASSLGDREAYEQYF
.,TRBJ2-5,15,TRBD2,TRBV19,TGTGCCAGTAGTATAGATCAGCGGGGAATGGAGACCCAGTACTTC,CASSIDQRGMETQYF
few,TRBJ1-6,16,TRBD1,TRBV5-1,TGCGCCAGCAGCGGGGTCCCGGGACAGGAGAATTCACCCCTCCACTTT,CASSGVPGQENSPLHF
medium-sized,TRBJ1-2,14,.,TRBV19,TGTGCCAGTAAAGTTTCAGGGTTAAACTATGGCTACACCTTC,CASKVSGLNYGYTF
few,TRBJ2-1,15,.,TRBV5-1,TGCGCCAGCAGCTCAGGGGACGGGTCCTACAATGAGCAGTTCTTC,CASSSGDGSYNEQFF
.,TRBJ1-2,14,.,TRBV18,TGTGCCAGCTCACCGGACGCGACTAACTATGGCTACACCTTC,CASSPDATNYGYTF
medium-sized,TRBJ1-6,15,TRBD1,TRBV6-8,TGTGCCAGCAGTTACCGAGACAGGGGTCTTTCACCCCTCCACTTT,CASSYRDRGLSPLHF
.,TRBJ2-7,13,.,TRBV10-3,TGTGCCATCAGTGAGCGACAGGACTACGAGCAGTACTTC,CAISERQDYEQYF
medium-sized,TRBJ1-1,14,TRBD1,TRBV11-3,TGTGCCAGCAGGCCGGGACAGGTAAACACTGAAGCTTTCTTT,CASRPGQVNTEAFF
many,TRBJ2-6,17,.,TRBV6-8,TGTGCCAGCACTTGGGGACACGGCAGATCTGGGGCCAACGTCCTGACTTTC,CASTWGHGRSGANVLTF
few,TRBJ1-5,16,.,TRBV11-3,TGTGCCAGCAGCTTGGGAGGCCCACTCGGCAATCAGCCCCAGCATTTT,CASSLGGPLGNQPQHF
.,TRBJ2-7,12,.,TRBV28,TGTGCCAGCAGTTTATCGGGACCGGAGCAGTACTTC,CASSLSGPEQYF
.,TRBJ2-7,16,TRBD1,TRBV19,TGTGCCAGTAGTATAAAATACAGGGGACAGACCTACGAGCAGTACTTC,CASSIKYRGQTYEQYF
few,TRBJ2-5,15,TRBD2,TRBV30,TGTGCCTGGACCTCTAGCGGGGGGGCCAGGGAGACCCAGTACTTC,CAWTSSGGARETQYF
.,TRBJ2-6,17,TRBD2,TRBV6-8,TGTGCCATCAGTTTTCTAGCGGGGACCTCTGGGGCCAACGTCCTGACTTTC,CAISFLAGTSGANVLTF
.,TRBJ2-5,13,.,TRBV29-1,TGCAGCGTTCAGGGGACGTACCAAGAGACCCAGTACTTC,CSVQGTYQETQYF
.,TRBJ1-2,13,.,TRBV30,TGTGCCGGTGGTGTGTCCCCTCTTTATGGCTACACCTTC,CAGGVSPLYGYTF
once,TRBJ1-1,11,.,TRBV19,TGTGCCAGTAGCAGGGGCACTGAAGCTTTCTTT,CASSRGTEAFF
.,TRBJ1-1,17,.,TRBV12-5,TGTGCTAGTGGTTTGGAATTATGGCCCGGGAGGAACACTGAAGCTTTCTTT,CASGLELWPGRNTEAFF
.,TRBJ1-1,15,.,TRBV11-3,TGTGCCAGCAGCTCTGGGGTCCGAGTGAACACTGAAGCTTTCTTT,CASSSGVRVNTEAFF
medium-sized,TRBJ2-7,14,TRBD1,TRBV11-3,TGTGCCAGCAGCTCCTGGACAGGGTCTAACGAGCAGTACTTC,CASSSWTGSNEQYF
medium-sized,TRBJ2-7,14,TRBD1,TRBV19,TGTGCCAGTAGTTTTCGGACAGGGGGCTACGAGCAGTACTTC,CASSFRTGGYEQYF
medium-sized,TRBJ2-3,15,.,TRBV4-1,TGCGCCAGCACCCAGTCGTGGGGCCGCACAGATACGCAGTATTTT,CASTQSWGRTDTQYF
few,TRBJ2-3,16,TRBD2,TRBV9,TGTGCCAGCAGCGTAGGCACTAGCGATAGCACAGATACGCAGTATTTT,CASSVGTSDSTDTQYF
few,TRBJ1-2,15,.,TRBV29-1,TGCAGCGTCTCCCCCTTCCAGTTGGGGAGCTATGGCTACACCTTC,CSVSPFQLGSYGYTF
.,TRBJ2-1,18,TRBD1,TRBV4-1,TGCGCCAGCAGCCAAGATTGGACGGCGGGACAGGGTGGAAATGAGCAGTTCTTC,CASSQDWTAGQGGNEQFF
many,TRBJ2-2,16,.,TRBV11-3,TGTGCCAGCAGCTTAGAAGGTGGCAGACTCACCGGGGAGCTGTTTTTT,CASSLEGGRLTGELFF
large,TRBJ2-1,13,.,TRBV19,TGTGCCAGTAGTATGGGGACGGCCAATGAGCAGTTCTTC,CASSMGTANEQFF
.,TRBJ2-1,15,.,TRBV27,TGTGCCAGCAGTTTTGGCGCGAGCTCCTACAATGAGCAGTTCTTC,CASSFGASSYNEQFF
.,TRBJ2-1,12,.,TRBV18,TGTGCCAGCTCACCCGATCCGCACGAGCAGTTCTTC,CASSPDPHEQFF
few,TRBJ1-1,15,TRBD1,TRBV6-8,TGTGCCAGCAGTTACTCCAGGACAGGGGACGCAGAAGCTTTCTTT,CASSYSRTGDAEAFF
few,TRBJ2-1,19,TRBD2,TRBV11-3,TGTGCCAGCAGTCTTACGCCGGGACTAGCGGGGGCACGGGGGAATGAGCAGTTCTTC,CASSLTPGLAGARGNEQFF
medium-sized,TRBJ1-1,14,TRBD1,TRBV5-1,TGCGCCAGCAGCCGATCGGGACAGGGGAGTTTAGCTTTCTTT,CASSRSGQGSLAFF
few,TRBJ1-5,13,.,TRBV6-8,TGTGCCAGAGACGGTCGGGGAAATCAGCCCCAGCATTTT,CARDGRGNQPQHF
many,TRBJ1-2,15,.,TRBV6-8,TGTGCCAGCAGTTACTCAGAAATCGAAAAAAATGGCTACACCTTC,CASSYSEIEKNGYTF
.,TRBJ1-5,12,.,TRBV19,TGTGCCAGTAGTATGCCCGCTAGTCCCCAGCATTTT,CASSMPASPQHF
.,TRBJ1-5,13,.,TRBV6-8,TGTGCCAGCAACGGACCCTTGGATCAGCCCCAGCATTTT,CASNGPLDQPQHF
.,TRBJ2-4,12,.,TRBV29-1,TGCAGCGTTGCTTTGGGGGGAAACATTCAGTACTTC,CSVALGGNIQYF